The source of this T cell receptor (beta chain) is a study of blood T cell repertoires in COVID-19. Study-wide background: Sources were T cells, B-cell-depleted T cells, or PBMCs; the material itself was cDNA or gDNA.

Authors' methods: The assay estimated nucleated cells by amplifying reference gene primers. Using immunoSEQ multiplex PCR, the repertoire was profiled, and TCRdb retains in-frame clones only, with some absent. V and J calls plus clone size are reproduced from that table; the DNA served to infer D and trimming. The data contain some 230,000 clones, 84% of them singletons. Germline V gene data show CDR1 as SNHLY and CDR2 as FYNNEI. The CDR3 length is 13 residues. V was cut by 6 bases and J by 3 bases, with 11 bases left in between. Specimen: peripheral blood. This rearrangement joins TRBV2 to TRBJ2-5; possible D gene TRBD2, 6 bases. The sequence was collected from an older woman who had recovered from COVID-19. CDR3 in amino acids: CASSATREETQYF. The DNA of the CDR3 is TGTGCCAGCAGCGCGACTAGAGAAGAGACCCAGTACTTC.